The clone carrying this T cell receptor beta chain showed up just a few times. Antigen: not known. This sample is drawn from a study of identical twins. TCRdb passed the 5' RACE reads through MiXCR, listing each CDR3 protein once. The table has around 690,000 distinct CDR3 sequences, approximately 22% seen once; the top ten hold roughly 4%. Donors uniformly comprised healthy Caucasians. The CDR3 consists of 15 residues. V lost 4 bases and J lost 7, with 18 bases in between. Germline-derived CDR1 and CDR2 are SGHKS and YYEKEE (reference sequence). Study-level findings and limits: Potential partial confounding of zero-insertion analyses by invariant MAIT and iNKT cells was noted.

These records were also assigned to another study, of T cells expressing NK-cell markers. According to that study: Among the eight sequenced donors, seven tested HCMV-seropositive and one tested seronegative.

The clonotype comes from a woman aged 18 to 35 in good health. Material for sequencing was PBMCs. The rearrangement joins TRBV5-5 to TRBJ1-5; D is perhaps TRBD1 (6 bases). In DNA, the CDR3 is TGTGCCAGCAGCCAAAATGGACAGCCGGGCCAGCCCCAGCATTTT. Residues: CASSQNGQPGQPQHF.